This T cell receptor (beta chain) was identified during a study of radiation and T cells in renal cell carcinoma. Assay: immunoSEQ multiplex PCR; the TCRdb copy retains only in-frame clones and omits some. The sample holds 100,000 to 150,000 clones; about four fifths are singletons and the top ten take approximately 3%. Trimming stripped 0 bases from V and 4 bases from J, with 10 bases between. CDR1 and CDR2 (germline): SGDLS, YYNGEE. This CDR3 is built from 14 residues. Time point: baseline pretreatment blood. Described treatment: 15 Gy SBRT to primary tumor, nephrectomy 4 weeks later. V is TRBV9 and J is TRBJ2-5; D might be TRBD1 (5 bases). This TCR derives from a woman aged 60-75 years with renal cell carcinoma. The sample was blood, taken from a patient whose treatment included radiotherapy and nephrectomy. This CDR3 reads CASSVGGQGETQYF. In nucleotides, the CDR3 is TGTGCCAGCAGCGTAGGGGGTCAGGGAGAGACCCAGTACTTC.